These 20 T cell receptor beta chains were sequenced from one sample in a study of Ad26.COV2.S vaccination and SARS-CoV-2 variants. Assay: immunoSEQ multiplex PCR; the TCRdb copy retains only in-frame clones and omits some. This table has 450,000 to 550,000 clones, roughly nine tenths appearing once. Treatment: around 19 received Ad26.COV2.S at low or high dose, single or two shots; 5 received placebo; per-sample allocation not given. It was on day 63 after the first vaccine or placebo injection that samples were taken. This sample comprised peripheral blood, obtained in a trial of Ad26.COV2.S vaccine versus placebo. Every receptor here comes from a person between 18 and 65 years old who received the Ad26.COV2.S COVID-19 vaccine or a placebo.

The CDR3 spells CASSQSNPAPVGYGYTF. In DNA form, the CDR3 reads TGCGCCAGCAGTCAATCGAACCCAGCGCCCGTGGGCTATGGCTACACCTTC. The chain couples TRBV23-1 to TRBJ1-2; D gene uncertain. TRBV23-1 is recorded as an ORF, its role being uncertain. V gave up 0 bases and J gave up 4 bases, with 18 bases separating them. The CDR3 covers 17 residues.

V and J are TRBV5-1 and TRBJ2-7; no clear D. The V and J ends lost 1 base and 1 base respectively, with 15 bases between them. The CDR3 is 16 residues long. Germline CDR1 reads SGHRS; CDR2 reads YFSETQ. The CDR3 region is CASSLYSSANSYEQYF. The DNA of the CDR3 is TGCGCCAGCAGCTTGTATTCCAGCGCCAATTCCTACGAGCAGTACTTC.

This clone was seen once. The V and J genes are TRBV6-5 and TRBJ2-3, with 11 bases matching TRBD2. CDR3 length equals 16 residues. Germline V lookup: CDR1 MNHEY, CDR2 SVGAGI. V trimming: 2 bases; J trimming: 5 bases; junction bases outside the gene matches: 6. In nucleotides, the CDR3 is TGTGCCAGCAGTTACGTACTAGCGGGAGCAGGAGATACGCAGTATTTT. Protein product: CASSYVLAGAGDTQYF.

V is TRBV28 and J is TRBJ1-1, with D unresolved. The CDR3 length is 13 residues. The V gene's germline CDR1 is MDHEN and CDR2 SYDVKM. V gave up 11 bases and J gave up 4 bases, with 17 bases separating them. The CDR3, as DNA: TGTGCCGCCCGCCGACCGCCACTCACTGAAGCTTTCTTT. It codes for CAARRPPLTEAFF.

V is TRBV29-1 and J is TRBJ2-1; D tentatively reads TRBD1 or TRBD2 (6 bases each). V lost 7 bases and J 4 bases, leaving 14 bases between the germline ends. The CDR3 has 13 residues. The V gene's germline CDR1 is SQVTM and CDR2 ANQGSEA. CDR3 sequence: CSASQGTYNEQFF. The CDR3 DNA follows: TGCAGCGCCTCGCAGGGGACTTACAATGAGCAGTTCTTC.

The chain combines TRBV3-1 (or the pseudogene TRBV3-2) with TRBJ2-1, with a tentative D call TRBD2 (5 bases). This CDR3 comprises 13 residues. V dropped 5 bases and J dropped 13 bases, with 18 bases sitting between them. Per the germline V gene, CDR1 is LGHDT and CDR2 is YNNKEL (reference sequence). CDR3 residues: CASSTTSPGSQFF. DNA of the CDR3: TGTGCCAGCAGCACGACCTCCCCGGGAAGTCAGTTCTTC.

There are a few counts of this clone. This chain connects TRBV2 to TRBJ1-2, with 7 bases matching TRBD1. The CDR3 covers 14 residues. Germline values: CDR1 SNHLY, CDR2 FYNNEI. With V trimmed by 8 bases and J by 4 bases, 10 bases remained unmatched. CDR3 sequence: CASGEGARVYGYTF. CDR3 DNA sequence: TGTGCCAGCGGGGAGGGGGCGCGTGTCTATGGCTACACCTTC. Looking up the rest from reference TRBV2 and TRBJ1-2 gives the full variable domain: EPEVTQTPSHQVTQMGQEVILRCVPISNHLYFYWYRQILGQKVEFLVSFYNNEISEKSEIFDDQFSVERPDGSNFTLKIRSTKLEDSAMYFCASGEGARVYGYTFGSGTRLTVV.

V gene TRBV6-5 combines with J gene TRBJ2-5, with 9 nucleotides matching TRBD1. The length of the CDR3 is 14 residues. The junction had 6 bases not matched to a gene; V was cut back by 7 bases and J by 3 bases. CDR1 and CDR2 (germline): MNHEY, SVGAGI. The CDR3 coding sequence is TGTGCCAGCACCGAAAGGACAGGGGAAGAGACCCAGTACTTC. Protein sequence: CASTERTGEETQYF.

The rearrangement joins TRBV30 to TRBJ2-2; the match to TRBD2 covers 7 bases. V lost 4 bases and J lost 0; bases outside the gene matches: 2. CDR3 length equals 14 residues. Germline-derived CDR1 and CDR2 are GTSNPN and SVGIG (reference sequence). In DNA form, the CDR3 reads TGTGCCTGGACTAGCGGAACGAACACCGGGGAGCTGTTTTTT. This translates into CAWTSGTNTGELFF.

In this sample, this clone turned up once. The V call is TRBV14, the J call TRBJ2-7; the D gene is possibly TRBD2 (6 bases). Trimming took off 0 bases at V and 2 bases at J, with 11 bases between the two ends. The CDR3 has 15 residues. Germline CDR1 is SGHDN and CDR2 is FVKESK. The CDR3 coding sequence is TGTGCCAGCAGCCAAGAGGCGGGGCGGACCTACGAGCAGTACTTC. Protein: CASSQEAGRTYEQYF.

The chain recombines TRBV2 with TRBJ1-2; possibly TRBD1 for D (6 bases). V lost 4 bases and J lost 0, with 12 bases in between. CDR1 and CDR2 (germline): SNHLY, FYNNEI. The CDR3 contains 15 residues. This chain's CDR3 is CASSVEGTPNYGYTF. CDR3 sequence (DNA): TGTGCCAGCAGTGTTGAGGGGACACCTAACTATGGCTACACCTTC.

The J gene is TRBJ2-7, the V gene TRBV3-1 (or the pseudogene TRBV3-2); no reliable D call. V dropped 4 bases and J dropped 4 bases, with 14 bases sitting between them. This CDR3 comprises 14 residues. The V gene's germline CDR1 is LGHDT and CDR2 YNNKEL (reference sequence). CDR3: CASSRPHQPYEQYF. As DNA, the CDR3 is TGTGCCAGCAGCCGACCCCACCAACCTTACGAGCAGTACTTC.

J is TRBJ2-2 and V is TRBV27; 8 bases fit TRBD1. V gave up 5 bases and J gave up 4 bases; unmatched junction bases: 6. Germline V gene data show CDR1 as MNHEY and CDR2 as SMNVEV (reference sequence). This CDR3 has 15 residues. The CDR3 sequence is CASSSRQGITGELFF. CDR3 in DNA: TGTGCCAGCAGTAGCCGACAGGGGATCACCGGGGAGCTGTTTTTT.

The chain combines TRBV5-8 with TRBJ2-3; 8 nucleotides agree with TRBD2. CDR3 size: 15 residues. Germline assignment: CDR1 SGHTS and CDR2 YDEGEE. V dropped 1 base and J dropped 2; count of bases not matched to a gene: 3. DNA of the CDR3: TGTGCCAGCAGCTTGACTAGCGGCCTCACAGATACGCAGTATTTT. This sequence encodes CASSLTSGLTDTQYF.

The rearrangement uses TRBV6-2 or TRBV6-3 and TRBJ2-3; 10 nucleotides align to TRBD2. Looked up from germline, CDR1 is MNHEY and CDR2 is SVGEGT. V gave up 2 bases and J gave up 6 bases; unmatched junction bases: 11. CDR3 length: 17 amino acids. The CDR3 spells CASSYRLAGSVVDTQYF. In nucleotides, the CDR3 is TGTGCCAGCAGTTACCGACTAGCGGGTAGCGTAGTGGATACGCAGTATTTT.

The genes are TRBV19 and TRBJ2-4; 9 bases line up with TRBD2. The V and J ends lost 4 bases and 0 bases, in that order; junction bases with no gene match: 28. Germline CDR1 and CDR2: LNHDA and SQIVND (reference sequence). The CDR3 spans 24 residues. CDR3 DNA sequence: TGTGCCAGTAGTACTTCTAGGGGGACAGCAACACCGGGACTAGCTATGGCAGCCAAAAACATTCAGTACTTC. Amino acids: CASSTSRGTATPGLAMAAKNIQYF.

The chain couples TRBV18 to TRBJ1-2; 9 positions agree with TRBD1. V lost 2 bases to trimming and J lost 8 bases; unmatched junction nucleotides: 6. The length of the CDR3 is 14 residues. CDR1 and CDR2 (germline): KGHSH, LQKENI. CDR3 nucleotide sequence: TGTGCCAGCTCACCATCGGGACAGGGTGTCGGCTACACCTTC. Amino acids: CASSPSGQGVGYTF.

The chain links TRBV4-1 to TRBJ2-2, with unresolved D. Germline-derived CDR1 and CDR2 are MGHRA and YSYEKL. CDR3 length: 15 residues. Trimming shortened V by 1 base and J by 2 bases, and 8 bases separated the two germline ends. DNA of the CDR3: TGCGCCAGCAGCCAAGGACACACAAACACCGGGGAGCTGTTTTTT. Translating it yields CASSQGHTNTGELFF.

The rearrangement uses TRBV3-1 (or the pseudogene TRBV3-2) and TRBJ2-1; TRBD2 aligns across 9 bases. The CDR3 loop spans 16 amino acids. Per germline, CDR1 LGHDT and CDR2 YNNKEL (reference sequence). After removal of 4 bases from V and 4 bases from J, the junction contained 8 bases not matched to a gene. CDR3 nucleotide sequence: TGTGCCAGCAGCCCAAGCCGGCTAGCGGGGTACAATGAGCAGTTCTTC. Translated: CASSPSRLAGYNEQFF.

This chain links TRBV9 with TRBJ2-7; D uncertain. The length of the CDR3 is 15 residues. From germline, CDR1 is SGDLS and CDR2 YYNGEE. V dropped 0 bases and J dropped 0 bases, with 10 bases sitting between them. This CDR3 is CASSVAAASSYEQYF. The CDR3 DNA sequence: TGTGCCAGCAGCGTAGCGGCGGCCAGCTCCTACGAGCAGTACTTC.